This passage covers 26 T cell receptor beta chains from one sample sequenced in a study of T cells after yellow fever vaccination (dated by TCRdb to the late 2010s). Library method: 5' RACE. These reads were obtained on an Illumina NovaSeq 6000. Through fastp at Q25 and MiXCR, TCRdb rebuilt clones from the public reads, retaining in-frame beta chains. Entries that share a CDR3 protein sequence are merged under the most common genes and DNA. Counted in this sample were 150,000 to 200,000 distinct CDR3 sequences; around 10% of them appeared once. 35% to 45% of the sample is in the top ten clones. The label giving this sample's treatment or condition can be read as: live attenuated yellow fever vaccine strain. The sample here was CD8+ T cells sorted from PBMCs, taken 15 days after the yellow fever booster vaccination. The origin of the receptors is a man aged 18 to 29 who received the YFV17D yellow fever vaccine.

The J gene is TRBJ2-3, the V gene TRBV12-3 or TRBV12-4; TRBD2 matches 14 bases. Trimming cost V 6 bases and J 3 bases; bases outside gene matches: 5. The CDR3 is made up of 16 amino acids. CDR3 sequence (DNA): TGTGCCAGCAGGCCCAGACTAGCGGGGGGGACAGATACGCAGTATTTT. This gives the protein CASRPRLAGGTDTQYF.

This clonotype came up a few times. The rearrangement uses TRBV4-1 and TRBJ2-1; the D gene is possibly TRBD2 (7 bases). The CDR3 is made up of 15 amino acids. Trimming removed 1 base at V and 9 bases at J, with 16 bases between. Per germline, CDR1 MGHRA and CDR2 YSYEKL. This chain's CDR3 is CASSQAVRGGGEQFF. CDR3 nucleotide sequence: TGCGCCAGCAGCCAAGCGGTGAGGGGGGGAGGTGAGCAGTTCTTC.

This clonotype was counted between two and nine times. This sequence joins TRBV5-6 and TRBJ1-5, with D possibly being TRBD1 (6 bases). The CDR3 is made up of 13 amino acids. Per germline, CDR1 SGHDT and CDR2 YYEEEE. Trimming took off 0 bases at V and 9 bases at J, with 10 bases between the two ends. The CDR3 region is CASSLGGRWPQHF. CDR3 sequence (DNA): TGTGCCAGCAGCTTGGGGGGGCGGTGGCCCCAGCATTTT. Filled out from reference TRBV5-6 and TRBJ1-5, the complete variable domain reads DAGVTQSPTHLIKTRGQQVTLRCSPKSGHDTVSWYQQALGQGPQFIFQYYEEEERQRGNFPDRFSGHQFPNYSSELNVNALLLGDSALYLCASSLGGRWPQHFGDGTRLSIL.

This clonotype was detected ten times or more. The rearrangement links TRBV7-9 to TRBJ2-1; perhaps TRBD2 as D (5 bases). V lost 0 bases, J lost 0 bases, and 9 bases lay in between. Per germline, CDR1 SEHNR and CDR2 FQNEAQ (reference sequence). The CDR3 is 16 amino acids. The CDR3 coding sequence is TGTGCCAGCAGCTTAGCGGGCGGACTCTCCTACAATGAGCAGTTCTTC. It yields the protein CASSLAGGLSYNEQFF. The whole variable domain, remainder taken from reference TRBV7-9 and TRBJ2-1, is DTGVSQNPRHKITKRGQNVTFRCDPISEHNRLYWYRQTLGQGPEFLTYFQNEAQLEKSRLLSDRFSAERPKGSFSTLEIQRTEQGDSAMYLCASSLAGGLSYNEQFFGPGTRLTVL.

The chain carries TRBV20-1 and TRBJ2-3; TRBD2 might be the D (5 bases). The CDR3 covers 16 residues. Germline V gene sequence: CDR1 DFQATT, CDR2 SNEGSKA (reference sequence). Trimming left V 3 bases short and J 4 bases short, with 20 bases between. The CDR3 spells CSARVSTEEVPDTQYF. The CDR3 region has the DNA TGCAGTGCTAGGGTAAGCACCGAGGAGGTCCCAGATACGCAGTATTTT.

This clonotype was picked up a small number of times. The CDR3 DNA reads TGCAGTGCCAGTCCCCGGGACTTTTCGACCCAGTACTTC. Its protein product is CSASPRDFSTQYF. V gene TRBV20-1 combines with J gene TRBJ2-5; possible D gene TRBD2, 6 bases. CDR1 is DFQATT and CDR2 is SNEGSKA in the germline V gene (reference sequence). The ends were cut back, 6 bases at V and 7 bases at J, with 18 bases in the middle. The CDR3 length is 13 residues.

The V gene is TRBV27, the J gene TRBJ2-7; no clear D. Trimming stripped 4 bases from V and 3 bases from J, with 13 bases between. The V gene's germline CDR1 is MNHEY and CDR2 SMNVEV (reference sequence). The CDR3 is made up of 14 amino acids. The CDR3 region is CASSSGPFHYEQYV. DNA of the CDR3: TGTGCCAGCAGTTCGGGCCCATTCCACTACGAGCAGTACGTC.

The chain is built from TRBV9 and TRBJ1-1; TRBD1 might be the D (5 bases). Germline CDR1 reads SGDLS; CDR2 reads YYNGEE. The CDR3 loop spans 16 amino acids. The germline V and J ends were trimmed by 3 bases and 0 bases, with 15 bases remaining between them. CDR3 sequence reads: CASSASGKGMNTEAFF. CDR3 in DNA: TGTGCCAGCAGCGCCTCAGGGAAGGGGATGAACACTGAAGCTTTCTTT.

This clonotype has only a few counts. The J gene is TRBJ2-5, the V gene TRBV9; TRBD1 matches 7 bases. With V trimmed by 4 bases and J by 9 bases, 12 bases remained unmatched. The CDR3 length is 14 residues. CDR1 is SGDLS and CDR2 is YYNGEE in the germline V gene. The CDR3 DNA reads TGTGCCAGCAGCCGGACAGGCTCCCCGGTGGCCCAGTACTTC. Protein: CASSRTGSPVAQYF.

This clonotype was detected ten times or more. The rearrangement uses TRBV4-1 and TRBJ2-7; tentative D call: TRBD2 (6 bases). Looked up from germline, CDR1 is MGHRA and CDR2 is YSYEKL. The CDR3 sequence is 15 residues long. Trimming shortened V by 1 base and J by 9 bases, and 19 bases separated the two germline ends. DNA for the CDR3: TGCGCCAGCAGCCAAGTAGCGGTATCCTACGAGATGCAGTACTTC. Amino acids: CASSQVAVSYEMQYF.

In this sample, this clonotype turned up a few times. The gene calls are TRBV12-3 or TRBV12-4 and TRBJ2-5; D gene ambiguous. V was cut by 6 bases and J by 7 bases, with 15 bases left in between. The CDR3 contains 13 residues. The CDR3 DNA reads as TGTGCCAGCAGCGAAGACCGCCCGGGGACCCAGTACTTC. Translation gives CASSEDRPGTQYF.

The CDR3 is CASSQDLGGARTEAFF. For the CDR3, the DNA is TGTGCCAGCAGCCAAGATTTGGGGGGGGCCCGAACTGAAGCTTTCTTT. The chain has TRBV4-2 and TRBJ1-1; possible D gene TRBD1, 6 bases. With 0 bases removed from V and 5 bases from J, the gap between germline ends came to 16 bases. Germline CDR1 LGHNA, CDR2 YNFKEQ. There are 16 residues in the CDR3.

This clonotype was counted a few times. This chain's CDR3 is CSARDFRGVSKNIQYF. The DNA for the CDR3 is TGCAGTGCTAGAGATTTTCGGGGTGTGTCCAAAAACATTCAGTACTTC. This chain uses TRBV20-1 with TRBJ2-4; perhaps TRBD2 as D (5 bases). CDR3 length: 16 amino acids. Trimming shortened V by 0 bases and J by 2 bases, and 14 bases separated the two germline ends. The V gene's germline CDR1 is DFQATT and CDR2 SNEGSKA (reference sequence).

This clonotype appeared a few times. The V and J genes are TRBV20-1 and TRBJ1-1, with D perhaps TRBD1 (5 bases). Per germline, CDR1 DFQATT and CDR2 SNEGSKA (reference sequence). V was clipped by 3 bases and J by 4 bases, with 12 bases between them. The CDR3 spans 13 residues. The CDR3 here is CSASGTGSTEAFF. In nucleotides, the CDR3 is TGCAGTGCTAGCGGGACGGGGTCCACTGAAGCTTTCTTT.

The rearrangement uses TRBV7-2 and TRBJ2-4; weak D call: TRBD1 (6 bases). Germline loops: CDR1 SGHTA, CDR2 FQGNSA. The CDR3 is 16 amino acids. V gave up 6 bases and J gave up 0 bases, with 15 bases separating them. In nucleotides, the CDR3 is TGTGCCAGCAGTCACGACAGGTTTCTAGCCAAAAACATTCAGTACTTC. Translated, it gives CASSHDRFLAKNIQYF. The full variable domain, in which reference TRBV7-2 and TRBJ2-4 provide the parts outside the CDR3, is GAGVSQSPSNKVTEKGKDVELRCDPISGHTALYWYRQSLGQGLEFLIYFQGNSAPDKSGLPSDRFSAERTGGSVSTLTIQRTQQEDSAVYLCASSHDRFLAKNIQYFGAGTRLSVL.

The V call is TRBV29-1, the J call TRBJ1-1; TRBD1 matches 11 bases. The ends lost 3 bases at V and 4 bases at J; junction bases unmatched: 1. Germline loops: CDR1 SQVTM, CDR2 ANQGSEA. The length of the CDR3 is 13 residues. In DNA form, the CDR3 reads TGCAGCGTTGATGGGACAGGGGGCACTGAAGCTTTCTTT. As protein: CSVDGTGGTEAFF.

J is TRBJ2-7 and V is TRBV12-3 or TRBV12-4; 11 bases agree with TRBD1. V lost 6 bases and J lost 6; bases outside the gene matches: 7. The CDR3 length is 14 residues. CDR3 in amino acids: CASSSGQGDTEQYF. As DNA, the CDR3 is TGTGCCAGCAGCTCGGGACAGGGGGATACCGAGCAGTACTTC.

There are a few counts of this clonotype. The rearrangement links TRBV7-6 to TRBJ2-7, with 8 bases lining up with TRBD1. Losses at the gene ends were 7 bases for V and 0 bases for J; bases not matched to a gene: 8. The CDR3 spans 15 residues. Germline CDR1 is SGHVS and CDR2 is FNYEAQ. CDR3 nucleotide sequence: TGTGCCAGCACCTCAGGGGGCGCGGGCTCCTACGAGCAGTACTTC. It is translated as CASTSGGAGSYEQYF.

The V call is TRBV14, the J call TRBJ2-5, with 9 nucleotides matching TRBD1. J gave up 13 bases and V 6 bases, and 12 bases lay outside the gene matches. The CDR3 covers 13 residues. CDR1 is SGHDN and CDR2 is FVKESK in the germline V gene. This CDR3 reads CASSRDRVNGPYF. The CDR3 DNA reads TGTGCCAGCAGTCGGGACAGGGTTAATGGTCCGTACTTC.

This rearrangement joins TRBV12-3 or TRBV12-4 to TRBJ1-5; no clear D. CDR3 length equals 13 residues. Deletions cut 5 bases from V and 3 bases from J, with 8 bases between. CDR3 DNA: TGTGCCAGCAGTGTGGCAAACAATCAGCCCCAGCATTTT. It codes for CASSVANNQPQHF.

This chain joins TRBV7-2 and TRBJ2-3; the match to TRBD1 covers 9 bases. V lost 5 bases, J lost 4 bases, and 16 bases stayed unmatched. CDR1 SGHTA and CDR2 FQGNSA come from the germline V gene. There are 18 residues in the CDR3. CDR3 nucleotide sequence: TGTGCCAGCAGCCCCCCTAGGCGGGACAGGGACCCCTCAGATACGCAGTATTTT. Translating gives CASSPPRRDRDPSDTQYF.

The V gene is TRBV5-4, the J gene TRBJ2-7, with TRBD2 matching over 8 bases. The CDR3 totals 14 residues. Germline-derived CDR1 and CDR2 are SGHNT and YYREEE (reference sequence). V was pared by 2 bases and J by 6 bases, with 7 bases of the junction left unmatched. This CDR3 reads CASSFGGADSEQYF. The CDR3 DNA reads TGTGCCAGCAGCTTCGGGGGGGCGGATAGCGAGCAGTACTTC.

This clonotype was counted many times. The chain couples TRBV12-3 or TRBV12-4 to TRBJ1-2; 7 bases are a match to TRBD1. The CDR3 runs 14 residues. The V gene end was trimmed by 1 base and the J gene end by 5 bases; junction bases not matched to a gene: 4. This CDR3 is CASSLGTGPYGYTF. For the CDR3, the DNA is TGTGCCAGCAGTTTAGGGACAGGCCCTTATGGCTACACCTTC.

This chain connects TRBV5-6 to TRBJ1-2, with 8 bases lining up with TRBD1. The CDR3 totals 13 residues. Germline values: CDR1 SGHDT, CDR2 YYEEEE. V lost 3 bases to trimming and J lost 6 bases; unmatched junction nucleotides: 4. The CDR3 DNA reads TGTGCCAGCAGCTACAGGGGGGAGGATGGCTACACCTTC. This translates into CASSYRGEDGYTF.

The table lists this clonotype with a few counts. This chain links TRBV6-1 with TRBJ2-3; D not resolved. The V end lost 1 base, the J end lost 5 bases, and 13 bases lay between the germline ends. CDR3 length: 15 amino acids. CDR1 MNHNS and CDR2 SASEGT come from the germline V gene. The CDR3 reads CASSEGRYIKDTQYF. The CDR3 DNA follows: TGTGCCAGCAGTGAAGGAAGATATATAAAAGATACGCAGTATTTT.

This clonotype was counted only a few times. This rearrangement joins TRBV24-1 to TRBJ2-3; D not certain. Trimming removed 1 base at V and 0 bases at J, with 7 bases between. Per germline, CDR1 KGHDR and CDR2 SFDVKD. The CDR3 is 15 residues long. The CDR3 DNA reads TGTGCCACCAGTGATTTAGGACGGAGCACAGATACGCAGTATTTT. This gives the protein CATSDLGRSTDTQYF.